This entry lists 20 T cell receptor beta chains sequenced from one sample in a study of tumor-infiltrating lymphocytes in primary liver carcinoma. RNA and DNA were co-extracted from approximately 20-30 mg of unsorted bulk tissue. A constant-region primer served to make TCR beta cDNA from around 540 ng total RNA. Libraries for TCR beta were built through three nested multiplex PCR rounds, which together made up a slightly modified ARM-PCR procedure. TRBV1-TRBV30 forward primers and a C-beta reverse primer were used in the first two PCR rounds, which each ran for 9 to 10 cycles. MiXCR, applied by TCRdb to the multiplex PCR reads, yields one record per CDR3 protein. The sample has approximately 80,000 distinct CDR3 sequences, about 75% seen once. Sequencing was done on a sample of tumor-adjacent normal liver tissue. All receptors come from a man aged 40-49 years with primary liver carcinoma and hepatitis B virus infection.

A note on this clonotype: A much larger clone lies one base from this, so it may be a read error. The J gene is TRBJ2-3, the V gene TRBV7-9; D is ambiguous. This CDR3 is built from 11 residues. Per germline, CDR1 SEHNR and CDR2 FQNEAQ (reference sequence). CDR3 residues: CPSIGADTQYF. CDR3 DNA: TGTCCCAGCATTGGGGCAGATACGCAGTATTTT.

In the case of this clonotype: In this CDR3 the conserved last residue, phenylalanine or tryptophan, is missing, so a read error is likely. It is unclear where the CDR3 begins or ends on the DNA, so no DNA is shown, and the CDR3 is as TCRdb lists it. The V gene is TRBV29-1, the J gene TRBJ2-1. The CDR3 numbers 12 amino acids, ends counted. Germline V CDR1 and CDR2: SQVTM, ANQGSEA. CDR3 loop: CSVEGLGNEQSL.

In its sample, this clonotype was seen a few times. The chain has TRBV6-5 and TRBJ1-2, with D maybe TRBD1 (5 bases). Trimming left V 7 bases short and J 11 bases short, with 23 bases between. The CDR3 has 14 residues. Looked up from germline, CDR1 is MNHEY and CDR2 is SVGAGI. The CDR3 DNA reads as TGTGCCAGCACACCCGGGACGGCTGAGTTGAGTTACACCTTC. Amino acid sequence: CASTPGTAELSYTF.

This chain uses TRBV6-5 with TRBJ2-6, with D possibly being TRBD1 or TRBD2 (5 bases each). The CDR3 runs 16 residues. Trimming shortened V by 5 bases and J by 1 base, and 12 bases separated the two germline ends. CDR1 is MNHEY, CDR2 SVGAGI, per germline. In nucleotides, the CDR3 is TGTGCCAGCAGTCACGGGACCGGGTCTGGGGCCAACGTCCTGACTTTC. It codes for CASSHGTGSGANVLTF.

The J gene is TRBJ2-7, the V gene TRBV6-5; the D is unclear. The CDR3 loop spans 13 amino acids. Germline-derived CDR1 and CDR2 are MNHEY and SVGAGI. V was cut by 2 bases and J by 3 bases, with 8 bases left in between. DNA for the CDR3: TGTGCCAGCAGTTACGTCGCAGACTACGAGCAGTACTTC. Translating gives CASSYVADYEQYF.

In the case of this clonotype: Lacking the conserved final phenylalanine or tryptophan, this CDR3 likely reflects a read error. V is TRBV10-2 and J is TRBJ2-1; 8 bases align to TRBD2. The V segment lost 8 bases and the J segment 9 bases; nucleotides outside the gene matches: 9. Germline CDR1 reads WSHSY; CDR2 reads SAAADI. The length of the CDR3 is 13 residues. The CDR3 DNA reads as TGCGCCAGCTGCCCAGCGGGAGTATGTGAGCAGTTCGTC. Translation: CASCPAGVCEQFV.

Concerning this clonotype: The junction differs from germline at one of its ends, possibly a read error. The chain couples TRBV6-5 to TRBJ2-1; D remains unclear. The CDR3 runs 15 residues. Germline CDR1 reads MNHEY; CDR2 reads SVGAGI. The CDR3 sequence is CASTPGSPSYNEQFF. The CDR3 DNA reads TGTGCTAGCACTCCCGGGTCACCGTCCTACAATGAGCAGTTCTTC.

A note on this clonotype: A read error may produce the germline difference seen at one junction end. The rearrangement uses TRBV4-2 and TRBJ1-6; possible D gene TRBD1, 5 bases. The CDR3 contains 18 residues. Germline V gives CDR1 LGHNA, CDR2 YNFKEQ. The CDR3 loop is CASNQDYGGGDYNSPLHF. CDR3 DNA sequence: TGTGCCAGCAACCAAGATTATGGGGGGGGTGACTATAATTCACCCCTCCACTTT.

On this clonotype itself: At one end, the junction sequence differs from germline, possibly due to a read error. This chain's CDR3 is CASSLSGRDDYGYTF. CDR3 DNA: TGTGCTAGCAGCTTGTCCGGGAGGGACGACTATGGCTACACCTTC. The chain couples TRBV5-5 to TRBJ1-2; perhaps TRBD1 as D (5 bases). The V gene's germline CDR1 is SGHKS and CDR2 YYEKEE (reference sequence). There are 15 residues in the CDR3. The entire variable domain, with the rest obtained from reference TRBV5-5 and TRBJ1-2, is as follows: DAGVTQSPTHLIKTRGQQVTLRCSPISGHKSVSWYQQVLGQGPQFIFQYYEKEERGRGNFPDRFSARQFPNYSSELNVNALLLGDSALYLCASSLSGRDDYGYTFGSGTRLTVV.

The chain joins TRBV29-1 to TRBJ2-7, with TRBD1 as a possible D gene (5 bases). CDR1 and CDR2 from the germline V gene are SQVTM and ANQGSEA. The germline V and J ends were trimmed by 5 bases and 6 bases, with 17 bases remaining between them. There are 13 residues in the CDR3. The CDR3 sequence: CSVLISTESEQYF. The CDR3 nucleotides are TGCAGCGTTTTGATTTCGACAGAATCCGAGCAGTACTTC.

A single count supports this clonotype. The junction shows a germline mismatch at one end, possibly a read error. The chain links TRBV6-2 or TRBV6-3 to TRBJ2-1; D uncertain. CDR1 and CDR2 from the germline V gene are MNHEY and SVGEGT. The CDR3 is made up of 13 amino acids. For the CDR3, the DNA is TGTACCAGCAGTTACGTAGTCTACAATGAGCAGTTCTTC. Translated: CTSSYVVYNEQFF.

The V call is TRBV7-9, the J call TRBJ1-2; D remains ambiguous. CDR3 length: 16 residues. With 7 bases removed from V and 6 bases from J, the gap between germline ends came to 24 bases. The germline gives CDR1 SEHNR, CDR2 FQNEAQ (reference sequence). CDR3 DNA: TGTGCCAGCATCCCCGAGGGCAGGCTGTCCCAGCATGGCTACACCTTC. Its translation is CASIPEGRLSQHGYTF.

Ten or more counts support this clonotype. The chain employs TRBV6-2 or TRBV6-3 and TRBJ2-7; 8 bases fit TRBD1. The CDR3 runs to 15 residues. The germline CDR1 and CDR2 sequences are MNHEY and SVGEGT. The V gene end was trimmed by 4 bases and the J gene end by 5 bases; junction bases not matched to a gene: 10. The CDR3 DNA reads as TGTGCCAGCAGTTTTCTGACAGGGGCCACGGACGAGCAGTACTTC. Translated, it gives CASSFLTGATDEQYF.

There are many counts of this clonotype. Here the CDR3 DNA reads TGCAGCGTCCGCGATAACACTGAAGCTTTCTTT. Amino acid sequence: CSVRDNTEAFF. This sequence joins TRBV29-1 and TRBJ1-1, with D hard to call. Germline V gene lookup returns CDR1 SQVTM and CDR2 ANQGSEA. The CDR3 runs to 11 residues. The V end lost 6 bases, the J end lost 2 bases, and 7 bases lay between the germline ends. The complete variable domain, with remaining parts taken from reference TRBV29-1 and TRBJ1-1, reads SAVISQKPSRDICQRGTSLTIQCQVDSQVTMMFWYRQQPGQSLTLIATANQGSEATYESGFVIDKFPISRPNLTFSTLTVSNMSPEDSSIYLCSVRDNTEAFFGQGTRLTVV.

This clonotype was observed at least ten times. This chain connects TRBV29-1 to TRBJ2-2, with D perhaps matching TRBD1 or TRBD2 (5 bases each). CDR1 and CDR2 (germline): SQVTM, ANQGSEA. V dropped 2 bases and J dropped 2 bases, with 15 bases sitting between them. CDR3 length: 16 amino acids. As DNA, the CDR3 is TGCAGCGTTGAAAACCCCCTGGGGACCAACACCGGGGAGCTGTTTTTT. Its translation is CSVENPLGTNTGELFF.

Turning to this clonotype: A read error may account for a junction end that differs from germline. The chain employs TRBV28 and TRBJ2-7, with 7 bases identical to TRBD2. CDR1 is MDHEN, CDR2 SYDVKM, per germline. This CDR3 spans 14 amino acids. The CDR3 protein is CASSFLAEGYEQYF. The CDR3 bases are TGCGCCAGCAGTTTTCTAGCGGAGGGCTACGAGCAGTACTTC.

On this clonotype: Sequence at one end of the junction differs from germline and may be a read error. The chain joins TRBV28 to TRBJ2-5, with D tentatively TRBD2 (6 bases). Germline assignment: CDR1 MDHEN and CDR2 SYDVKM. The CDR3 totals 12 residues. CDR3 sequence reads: CVSRAGSETQYF. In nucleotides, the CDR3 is TGTGTCAGCAGGGCGGGGAGTGAGACCCAGTACTTC.

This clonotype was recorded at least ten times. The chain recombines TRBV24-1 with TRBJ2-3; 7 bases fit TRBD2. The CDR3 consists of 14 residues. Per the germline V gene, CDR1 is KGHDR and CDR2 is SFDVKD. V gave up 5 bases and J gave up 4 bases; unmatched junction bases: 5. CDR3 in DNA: TGTGCCACCAGTGTGCGGGAGTCGGCAGATACGCAGTATTTT. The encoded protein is CATSVRESADTQYF.

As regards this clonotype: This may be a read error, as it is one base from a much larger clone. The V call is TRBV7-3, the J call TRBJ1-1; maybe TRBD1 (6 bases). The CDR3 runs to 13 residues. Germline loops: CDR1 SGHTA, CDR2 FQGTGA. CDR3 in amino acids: CASSYGTGSEVFF. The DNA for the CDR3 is TGTGCCAGCAGCTATGGAACAGGGAGTGAAGTTTTCTTT.

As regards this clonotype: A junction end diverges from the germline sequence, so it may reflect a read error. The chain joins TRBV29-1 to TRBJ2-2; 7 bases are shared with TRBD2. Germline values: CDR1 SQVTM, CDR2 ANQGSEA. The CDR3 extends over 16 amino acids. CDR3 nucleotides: TGTAGCGTTGAAGGACTAACGGGAGGTACCACCGGGGAGCTGTTTTTT. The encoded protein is CSVEGLTGGTTGELFF.